Reported below is one T cell receptor beta chain. There is no known antigen for this receptor. CDR1 and CDR2 (SGDLS, YYNGEE) derive from the germline V gene. The CDR3 numbers 15 residues from cysteine through phenylalanine. No DNA is recorded. This specimen comes from a study of T cells expressing NK-cell markers (dated by TCRdb to 2020 to 2022). Background for the entire study: Fewer than ten donors provided sorted CD3+CD56+NKG2C+, CD3+CD56+NKG2C- and CD3+CD56-NKG2C+ T-cell subsets, whose TCR beta-chain repertoires were profiled. Seven of the eight sequenced donors were HCMV-seropositive and one was HCMV-seronegative. All eight donors whose samples were sequenced were randomly selected healthy volunteers, three of them men and five women. Illumina HiSeq 2000/2500, MiSeq or NextSeq was used to sequence libraries as 2 x 150 bp reads. Beyond this particular receptor, the publication reports: It remained unclear whether the expanded NKG2C-expressing T cell clones were specific for HCMV antigens. In six donors, the dominant CD3+CD56+NKG2C+ clonotypes ranked among the top 10 CD8+ clonotypes, making up roughly 1.0-7.0% of CD8+ T cells. Those dominant clonotypes were again the most abundant among CD3+CD56-NKG2C+ cells in several donors, at 28.3-60.1%.

TCRdb lists the instrument as Illumina HiSeq 2000. 5'RACE template switching, by which a universal primer site and unique molecular identifiers were added, was used to make TCR beta cDNA libraries. cDNA synthesis was primed from the TCR beta constant segment and was followed by two successive PCR amplification steps. Regarding the original processing steps: MIGEC was used to demultiplex reads and group the reads by UMI, and MiTCR was used to assemble and quantify clonotypes. Only TCR cDNA sequences supported by at least two reads were kept to exclude erroneous sequences. The tcR package was used for downstream repertoire analysis, and clonotypes were matched across fractions by CDR3 nucleotide sequence plus V segment. VDJmatch was used to annotate antigen specificity against VDJdb, with one amino acid substitution in CDR3 allowed. TCRdb reprocessed the reads and provides one entry for every CDR3 protein sequence; no DNA is given. The V and J calls and clone size come from TCRdb's table, not from the authors' own analysis. The sample's records list 300,000 to 450,000 distinct CDR3 sequences. Around 5.2% of the sample is in the top ten clones.

HCMV serostatus was determined by detecting HCMV-specific IgG in serum with a commercial ELISA kit. Peripheral blood mononuclear cells were isolated from blood by Ficoll density gradient centrifugation. In this chain, TRBV9 is recombined with TRBJ1-1; lacking DNA, the TRBD1 call made by TCRdb goes unchecked. The origin of this receptor is a man aged 18 to 69 in good health. The material sequenced was blood T cells: a sorted CD56 or NKG2C T cell subset, CD4+ or CD8+ T cells, or bulk PBMC T cells (not recorded which). The CDR3 here reads CASSDSQGARTEAFF.